The 12 T cell receptor beta chains given below trace back to one sample, sequenced in a study of Ad26.COV2.S vaccination and SARS-CoV-2 variants. The protocol was immunoSEQ multiplex PCR, while the TCRdb copy is restricted to in-frame clones and leaves out a portion. The sample consists of over 100,000 clones, over 70% of them appearing once. The specimen comprised peripheral blood, sampled after recovery from COVID-19. All receptors derive from a human donor who had recovered from COVID-19.

This clone appeared once. This chain connects TRBV11-2 to TRBJ2-6, with D possibly being TRBD2 (5 bases). CDR1 is SGHAT, CDR2 FQNNGV, per germline. The CDR3 is made up of 15 amino acids. Trimming cost V 4 bases and J 2 bases, with 9 bases left between them. Here the CDR3 reads CASSSSLTGANVLTF. DNA for the CDR3: TGTGCCAGCAGCTCTAGCCTAACTGGGGCCAACGTCCTGACTTTC.

This rearrangement joins TRBV29-1 to TRBJ1-5; D is possibly TRBD1 (5 bases). Trimming shortened V by 5 bases and J by 5 bases, and 10 bases separated the two germline ends. Germline V gene sequence: CDR1 SQVTM, CDR2 ANQGSEA. The CDR3 covers 12 residues. As DNA, the CDR3 is TGCAGCGTTCTTGTAGGGGATCAGCCCCAGCATTTT. Encoded protein: CSVLVGDQPQHF.

The J gene is TRBJ1-2, the V gene TRBV5-6, with a weak D call TRBD1 (5 bases). Between the trimmed V and J ends, which lost 4 bases and 8 bases, there was a span of 15 bases. Germline lookup yields CDR1 SGHDT and CDR2 YYEEEE. The CDR3 is made up of 13 amino acids. CDR3 amino acids: CASSPNAGRGYTF. Written as DNA, the CDR3 is TGTGCCAGCAGCCCGAACGCAGGGAGGGGCTACACCTTC.

In the case of this clone: This same CDR3 is encoded by further DNA sequences in the sample. Here the CDR3 DNA reads TGTGCCAGCAGCCCCAGCACAGATACGCAGTATTTT. Amino acid sequence: CASSPSTDTQYF. The genes are TRBV6-6 and TRBJ2-3, with D hard to call. The germline V gene encodes CDR1 MNHNY and CDR2 SVGAGI (reference sequence). Trimming took off 6 bases at V and 0 bases at J, with 4 bases between the two ends. CDR3 length: 12 amino acids.

The chain is built from TRBV28 and TRBJ1-1; a weak D match, TRBD1 (6 bases). The CDR3 consists of 11 residues. The V end was cut by 9 bases, the J end by 11 bases, with 16 bases between. The germline gives CDR1 MDHEN, CDR2 SYDVKM. Here the CDR3 DNA reads TGTGCCAGTGACGGGGGGGCCAGGGCTTTCTTT. This encodes CASDGGARAFF. The full variable domain, with the rest looked up from reference TRBV28 and TRBJ1-1, is DVKVTQSSRYLVKRTGEKVFLECVQDMDHENMFWYRQDPGLGLRLIYFSYDVKMKEKGDIPEGYSVSREKKERFSLILESASTNQTSMYLCASDGGARAFFGQGTRLTVV.

The chain links TRBV5-1 to TRBJ2-2; 10 bases match TRBD1. Germline CDR1 and CDR2: SGHRS and YFSETQ. CDR3 length: 15 residues. V was pared by 1 base and J by 4 bases, with 1 base of the junction left unmatched. The DNA for the CDR3 is TGCGCCAGCAGCTTGCGGGACAGGGGCACCGGGGAGCTGTTTTTT. Protein: CASSLRDRGTGELFF.

This chain links TRBV7-2 with TRBJ1-2, with unresolved D. CDR3 length: 15 amino acids. V gave up 1 base and J gave up 4 bases, with 13 bases separating them. From germline, CDR1 is SGHTA and CDR2 FQGNSA. CDR3 in DNA: TGTGCCAGCAGCTTAGTAGTAGGAGAAGTCTATGGCTACACCTTC. It translates to CASSLVVGEVYGYTF.

This chain uses TRBV30 with TRBJ2-1, with D unresolved. V gave up 2 bases and J gave up 1 base, with 18 bases separating them. This CDR3 is 17 amino acids long. Germline CDR1 is GTSNPN and CDR2 is SVGIG (reference sequence). For the CDR3, the DNA is TGTGCCTGGAGTCTAAGTTTAAGGCAGGTATCCTACAATGAGCAGTTCTTC. Translating gives CAWSLSLRQVSYNEQFF. Full variable domain (rest looked up from reference TRBV30 and TRBJ2-1): SQTIHQWPATLVQPVGSPLSLECTVEGTSNPNLYWYRQAAGRGLQLLFYSVGIGQISSEVPQNLSASRPQDRQFILSSKKLLLSDSGFYLCAWSLSLRQVSYNEQFFGPGTRLTVL.

The V and J genes are TRBV9 and TRBJ2-7, with TRBD1 matching over 9 bases. V dropped 0 bases and J dropped 6; count of bases not matched to a gene: 7. From germline, CDR1 is SGDLS and CDR2 YYNGEE. The CDR3 runs to 15 residues. The CDR3 loop is CASSVALGQGLEQYF. The CDR3 DNA reads TGTGCCAGCAGCGTAGCTCTGGGACAGGGTCTCGAGCAGTACTTC. The complete variable domain, with remaining parts taken from reference TRBV9 and TRBJ2-7, reads DSGVTQTPKHLITATGQRVTLRCSPRSGDLSVYWYQQSLDQGLQFLIQYYNGEERAKGNILERFSAQQFPDLHSELNLSSLELGDSALYFCASSVALGQGLEQYFGPGTRLTVT.

The chain joins TRBV4-1 to TRBJ1-4; D not resolved. Germline V lookup: CDR1 MGHRA, CDR2 YSYEKL. V was clipped by 1 base and J by 5 bases, with 11 bases between them. The CDR3 sequence is 15 residues long. CDR3 sequence (DNA): TGCGCCAGCAGCCAAGGAGAGTTAAGAAATGAAAAACTGTTTTTT. Translating it yields CASSQGELRNEKLFF.

The chain links TRBV7-9 to TRBJ2-3; no firm D call. CDR1 and CDR2 from the germline V gene are SEHNR and FQNEAQ (reference sequence). The CDR3 spans 13 residues. Trimming cost V 6 bases and J 2 bases, with 9 bases left between them. The CDR3 here is CASSGLNTDTQYF. In nucleotides, the CDR3 is TGTGCCAGCAGTGGCCTAAACACAGATACGCAGTATTTT.

V is TRBV5-6 and J is TRBJ2-6; TRBD1 matches at 7 bases. J lost 2 bases, V lost 3 bases, and 5 bases had no gene match. CDR1 is SGHDT, CDR2 YYEEEE, per germline. The CDR3 runs to 16 residues. CDR3 loop: CASSYSGTAGANVLTF. The CDR3, as DNA: TGTGCCAGCAGCTATTCCGGGACAGCTGGGGCCAACGTCCTGACTTTC.